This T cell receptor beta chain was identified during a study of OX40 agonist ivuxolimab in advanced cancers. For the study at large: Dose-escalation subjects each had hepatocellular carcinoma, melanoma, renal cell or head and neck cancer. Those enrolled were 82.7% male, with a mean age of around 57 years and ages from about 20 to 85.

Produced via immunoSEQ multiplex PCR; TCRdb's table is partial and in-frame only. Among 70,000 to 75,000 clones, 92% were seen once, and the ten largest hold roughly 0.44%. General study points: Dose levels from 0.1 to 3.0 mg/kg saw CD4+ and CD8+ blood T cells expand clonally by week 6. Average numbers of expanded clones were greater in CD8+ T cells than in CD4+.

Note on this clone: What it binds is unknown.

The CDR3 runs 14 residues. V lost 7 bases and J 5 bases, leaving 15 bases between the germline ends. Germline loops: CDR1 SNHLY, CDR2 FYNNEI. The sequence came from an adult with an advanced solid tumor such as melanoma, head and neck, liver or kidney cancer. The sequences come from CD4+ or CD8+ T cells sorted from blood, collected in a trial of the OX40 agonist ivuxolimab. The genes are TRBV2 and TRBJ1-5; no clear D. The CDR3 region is CASTGGSQDQPQHF. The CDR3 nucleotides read TGTGCCAGCACCGGCGGGAGTCAGGATCAGCCCCAGCATTTT.